This TCR beta chain is from a study of tumor-infiltrating lymphocytes in primary liver carcinoma. Across the whole study: The study reported T1-T3 N0M0 tumors spanning 4.2 to 10 cm. General study points: Tumor samples exhibited a significantly greater top-250-clone fraction than blood samples (p = 0.039).

The CDR3 has 13 residues. The germline CDR1 and CDR2 sequences are GTSNPN and SVGIG (reference sequence). The source material, 20-30 mg of unsorted bulk tissue, was used to co-extract RNA and DNA. Each participant had primary liver carcinoma, and surgical resection was the treatment. The authors made TCR beta cDNA from about 500 ng total RNA with a constant-region primer. A slightly modified ARM-PCR protocol with three nested multiplex PCR rounds produced these TCR beta libraries. Rounds one and two of PCR, each of 10 cycles, were primed with TRBV1-TRBV30 forward primers and a C-beta reverse primer. TCRdb re-called the multiplex PCR reads through MiXCR, storing one row per CDR3 protein. This sample has 45,000 to 65,000 distinct CDR3 sequences; about 77% occur once, and the top ten carry 24%. Remarks on this clonotype: What it recognizes is unknown. Mismatch with germline at one junction end may stem from a read error.

The TCR originated in a man aged 40-55 years with primary liver carcinoma and hepatitis B virus infection. This rearrangement joins TRBV30 to TRBJ2-7, with D possibly being TRBD1 or TRBD2 (5 bases each). The sequencing sample was made of liver tumor tissue from sampling region 5. As to subset: tumor region T5, tumor centre. CDR3 nucleotide sequence: TGTGCCCGGAGTGGAGGCAGGGCCTACAAGCAGTACTTC. Its protein is CARSGGRAYKQYF.